One sample yielded the 16 T cell receptor beta chains listed below, sequenced in a study of blood T cell repertoires in COVID-19. Assay used: immunoSEQ multiplex PCR; TCRdb lists only in-frame clones, some missing. The data show 30,000 to 40,000 clones, roughly 74% seen once. Sample: peripheral blood. The receptors originated from a man between 65 and 85 years old with COVID-19, enrolled during active disease.

This clone was observed a single time. The V and J genes are TRBV2 and TRBJ1-2; D gene uncertain. This CDR3 is 12 amino acids long. Trimming took 10 bases from V and 0 from J, leaving 9 bases between them. Germline CDR1 reads SNHLY; CDR2 reads FYNNEI. This chain's CDR3 is CANSLANYGYTF. The CDR3 DNA sequence: TGTGCCAATTCGCTAGCTAACTATGGCTACACCTTC.

V gene TRBV10-2 combines with J gene TRBJ2-1, with TRBD2 as a possible D gene (5 bases). This CDR3 region has 14 residues. Trimming stripped 7 bases from V and 4 bases from J, with 14 bases between. The germline CDR1 and CDR2 sequences are WSHSY and SAAADI. The CDR3 loop is CASNGRGSYNEQFF. CDR3 nucleotides: TGCGCCAGCAATGGGCGCGGGTCTTACAATGAGCAGTTCTTC.

This clone was seen a few times. The chain links TRBV6-5 to TRBJ1-2, with TRBD1 as a possible D gene (6 bases). V was pared by 6 bases and J by 2 bases, with 13 bases between. Germline CDR1 reads MNHEY; CDR2 reads SVGAGI. This CDR3 comprises 14 residues. The CDR3 spells CASRPTGKNYGYTF. Here the CDR3 DNA reads TGTGCCAGCAGGCCGACAGGAAAGAACTATGGCTACACCTTC.

The chain uses TRBV5-4 and TRBJ1-4; D might be TRBD1 (5 bases). V lost 3 bases and J 0 bases, leaving 9 bases between the germline ends. This CDR3 is built from 15 residues. Germline V gives CDR1 SGHNT, CDR2 YYREEE (reference sequence). The CDR3 coding sequence is TGTGCCAGCAGCTCCCGACAGTCAACTAATGAAAAACTGTTTTTT. Translation gives CASSSRQSTNEKLFF.

The CDR3 protein is CASSSGTGMNTEAFF. The CDR3 DNA reads as TGTGCCAGCTCAAGCGGAACAGGGATGAACACTGAAGCTTTCTTT. This chain uses TRBV18 with TRBJ1-1, with D possibly TRBD1 on 6 matching bases. This CDR3 has 15 residues. Trimming stripped 5 bases from V and 0 bases from J, with 13 bases between. Germline CDR1 is KGHSH and CDR2 is LQKENI.

The V call is TRBV12-3 or TRBV12-4, the J call TRBJ1-6; D is unclear. With 7 bases removed from V and 10 bases from J, the gap between germline ends came to 11 bases. The CDR3 length is 12 residues. CDR3: CASKPGRSPLHF. CDR3 in DNA: TGTGCCAGCAAGCCAGGAAGGTCACCCCTCCACTTT.

The chain is built from TRBV6-5 and TRBJ2-7; a possible D gene is TRBD1 (6 bases). Germline CDR1 reads MNHEY; CDR2 reads SVGAGI. V gave up 6 bases and J gave up 0 bases, with 15 bases separating them. This CDR3 comprises 15 residues. Written as DNA, the CDR3 is TGTGCCAGCAGCCAGGGACACATCGGCTCCTACGAGCAGTACTTC. Translated, it gives CASSQGHIGSYEQYF.

The chain uses TRBV21-1 and TRBJ1-6. TRBV21-1 is noted as a pseudogene. The CDR3 is 15 amino acids. Here the CDR3 reads CASYTQAGSNSPLHF. The CDR3 nucleotides read TGTGCCAGCTACACCCAGGCGGGTTCTAATTCACCCCTCCACTTT.

This clone showed up just a few times. The rearrangement joins TRBV7-8 to TRBJ1-5; D remains ambiguous. Germline V gene data show CDR1 as SGHVS and CDR2 as FQNEAQ. V lost 5 bases and J lost 7, with 9 bases in between. This CDR3 is 12 amino acids long. CDR3 loop: CASSPLSQPQHF. In DNA form, the CDR3 reads TGTGCCAGCAGCCCGTTATCGCAGCCCCAGCATTTT.

This chain uses TRBV12-3 or TRBV12-4 with TRBJ2-7; 7 positions match TRBD1. Germline trimming cut 4 bases from V and 2 bases from J; bases unmatched to any gene: 2. The CDR3 runs 13 residues. CDR3 residues: CASSYRGTYEQYF. For the CDR3, the DNA is TGTGCCAGCAGTTACAGGGGCACCTACGAGCAGTACTTC.

This chain links TRBV10-3 with TRBJ1-5; D is unclear. Looked up from germline, CDR1 is ENHRY and CDR2 is SYGVKD. This CDR3 is built from 14 residues. V gave up 4 bases and J gave up 0 bases, with 7 bases separating them. The CDR3 sequence is CAISAFGSNQPQHF. Written as DNA, the CDR3 is TGTGCCATCAGTGCTTTCGGTAGCAATCAGCCCCAGCATTTT.

V and J are TRBV10-2 and TRBJ2-7, with 7 bases matching TRBD1. Losses at the gene ends were 5 bases for V and 5 bases for J; bases not matched to a gene: 15. This CDR3 has 16 residues. The germline gives CDR1 WSHSY, CDR2 SAAADI. For the CDR3, the DNA is TGCGCCAGCAGTTTTAGCCGGGACAGCTTAAGGAACGAGCAGTACTTC. Translation: CASSFSRDSLRNEQYF.

Here the CDR3 reads CASSQKNTEAFF. In nucleotides, the CDR3 is TGCGCCAGCAGCCAAAAGAACACTGAAGCTTTCTTT. This chain uses TRBV5-1 with TRBJ1-1; D gene uncertain. The V end lost 4 bases, the J end lost 1 base, and 5 bases lay between the germline ends. This CDR3 region has 12 residues. CDR1 is SGHRS, CDR2 YFSETQ, per germline.

In regard to this clone: In the same sample, other DNA sequences code for this CDR3. The CDR3 loop reads CASSRQINQPQHF. As DNA, the CDR3 is TGTGCCAGCTCGCGACAGATAAATCAGCCCCAGCATTTT. The chain recombines TRBV18 with TRBJ1-5, with D perhaps matching TRBD1 (5 bases). Trimming shortened V by 6 bases and J by 4 bases, and 10 bases separated the two germline ends. This CDR3 contains 13 residues. Germline CDR1 KGHSH, CDR2 LQKENI.

The V gene is TRBV5-4, the J gene TRBJ1-3, with 7 bases aligning to TRBD1. The J segment lost 4 bases and the V segment lost 0 bases, leaving 7 bases of the junction unmatched. The CDR3 is made up of 16 amino acids. Germline CDR1 reads SGHNT; CDR2 reads YYREEE (reference sequence). The CDR3 sequence: CASSLEEGARGNTIYF. As DNA, the CDR3 is TGTGCCAGCAGCTTGGAGGAGGGGGCGCGGGGAAACACCATATATTTT.

V usage is TRBV5-1 and J usage is TRBJ1-1; 8 bases match TRBD1. Trimming at V came to 3 bases and at J to 2 bases, leaving 3 bases not matched to a gene. Germline CDR1 reads SGHRS; CDR2 reads YFSETQ. CDR3 length equals 14 residues. Written as DNA, the CDR3 is TGCGCCAGCAGCTCCAGGGGGCCCAACACTGAAGCTTTCTTT. It translates to CASSSRGPNTEAFF.